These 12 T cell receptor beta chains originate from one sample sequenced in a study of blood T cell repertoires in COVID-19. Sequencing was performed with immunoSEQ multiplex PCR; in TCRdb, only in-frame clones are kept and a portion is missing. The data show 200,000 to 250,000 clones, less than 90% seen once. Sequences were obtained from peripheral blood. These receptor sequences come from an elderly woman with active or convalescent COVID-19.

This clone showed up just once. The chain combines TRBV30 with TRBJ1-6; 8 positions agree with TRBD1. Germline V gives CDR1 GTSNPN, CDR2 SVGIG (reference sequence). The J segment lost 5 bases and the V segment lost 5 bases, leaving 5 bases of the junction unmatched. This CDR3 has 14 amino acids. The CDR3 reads CAWGDRGNNSPLHF. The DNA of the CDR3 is TGTGCCTGGGGCGACAGGGGTAATAATTCACCCCTCCACTTT.

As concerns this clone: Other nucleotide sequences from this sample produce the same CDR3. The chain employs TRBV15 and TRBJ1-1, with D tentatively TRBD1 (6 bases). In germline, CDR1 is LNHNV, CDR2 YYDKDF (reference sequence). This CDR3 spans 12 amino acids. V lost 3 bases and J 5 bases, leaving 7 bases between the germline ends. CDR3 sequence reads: CATSSRGTEAFF. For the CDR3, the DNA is TGTGCCACCAGCAGTAGGGGGACTGAAGCTTTCTTT.

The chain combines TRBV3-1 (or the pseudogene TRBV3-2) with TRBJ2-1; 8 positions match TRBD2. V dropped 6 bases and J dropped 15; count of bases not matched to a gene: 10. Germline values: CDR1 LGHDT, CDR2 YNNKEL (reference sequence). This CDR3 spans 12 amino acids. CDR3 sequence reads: CASRDGTRESFF. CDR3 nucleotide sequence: TGTGCCAGCAGGGACGGGACTAGGGAATCGTTCTTC.

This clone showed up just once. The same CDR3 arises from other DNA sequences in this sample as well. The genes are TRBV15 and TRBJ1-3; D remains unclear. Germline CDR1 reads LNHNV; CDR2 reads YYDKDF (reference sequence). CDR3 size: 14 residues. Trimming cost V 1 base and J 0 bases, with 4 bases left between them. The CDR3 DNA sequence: TGTGCCACCAGCAGAGGAGGCTCTGGAAACACCATATATTTT. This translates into CATSRGGSGNTIYF.

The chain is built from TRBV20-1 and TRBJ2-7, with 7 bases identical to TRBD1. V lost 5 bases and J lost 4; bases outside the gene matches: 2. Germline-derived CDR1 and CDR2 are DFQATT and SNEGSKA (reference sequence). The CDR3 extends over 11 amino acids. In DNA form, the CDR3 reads TGCAGTGCTCTGGGACAGTACGAGCAGTACTTC. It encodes CSALGQYEQYF.

The CDR3 sequence is CASSTTEAFF. In DNA form, the CDR3 reads TGTGCCAGCAGTACTACTGAAGCTTTCTTT. The V gene is TRBV6-6, the J gene TRBJ1-1; no reliable D call. CDR1 is MNHNY and CDR2 is SVGAGI in the germline V gene (reference sequence). This CDR3 comprises 10 residues. With 5 bases removed from V and 5 bases from J, the gap between germline ends came to 3 bases.

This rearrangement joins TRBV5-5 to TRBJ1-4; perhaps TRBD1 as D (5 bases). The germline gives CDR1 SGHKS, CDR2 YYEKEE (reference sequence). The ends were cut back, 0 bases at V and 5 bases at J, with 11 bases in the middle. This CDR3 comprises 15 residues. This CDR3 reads CASSLEGRANEKLFF. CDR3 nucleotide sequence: TGTGCCAGCAGCTTGGAGGGCAGGGCAAATGAAAAACTGTTTTTT.

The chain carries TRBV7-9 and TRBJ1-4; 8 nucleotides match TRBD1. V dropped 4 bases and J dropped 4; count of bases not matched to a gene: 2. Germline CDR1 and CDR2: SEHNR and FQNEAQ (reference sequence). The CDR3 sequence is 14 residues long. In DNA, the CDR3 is TGTGCCAGCAGCTGGGGACAGGTTAATGAAAAACTGTTTTTT. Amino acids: CASSWGQVNEKLFF.

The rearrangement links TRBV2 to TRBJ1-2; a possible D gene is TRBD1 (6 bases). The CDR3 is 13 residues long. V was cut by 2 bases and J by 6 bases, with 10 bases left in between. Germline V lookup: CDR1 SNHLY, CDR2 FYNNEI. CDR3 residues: CASSEPGDNGYTF. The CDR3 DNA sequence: TGTGCCAGCAGTGAACCCGGGGACAATGGCTACACCTTC. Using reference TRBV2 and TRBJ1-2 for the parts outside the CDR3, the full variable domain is EPEVTQTPSHQVTQMGQEVILRCVPISNHLYFYWYRQILGQKVEFLVSFYNNEISEKSEIFDDQFSVERPDGSNFTLKIRSTKLEDSAMYFCASSEPGDNGYTFGSGTRLTVV.

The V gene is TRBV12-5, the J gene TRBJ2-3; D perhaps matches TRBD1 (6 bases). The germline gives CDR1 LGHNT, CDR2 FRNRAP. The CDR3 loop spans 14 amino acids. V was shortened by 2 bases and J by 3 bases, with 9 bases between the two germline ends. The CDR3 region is CASGLYRATDTQYF. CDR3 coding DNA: TGTGCTAGTGGTTTGTACAGGGCGACAGATACGCAGTATTTT.

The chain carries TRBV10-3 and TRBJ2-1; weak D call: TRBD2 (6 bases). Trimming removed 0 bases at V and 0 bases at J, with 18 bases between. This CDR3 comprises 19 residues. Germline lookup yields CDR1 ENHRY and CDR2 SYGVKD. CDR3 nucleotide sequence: TGTGCCATCAGTGAGTCGGGGGGAAGCGTGGCAAGCTCCTACAATGAGCAGTTCTTC. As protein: CAISESGGSVASSYNEQFF.

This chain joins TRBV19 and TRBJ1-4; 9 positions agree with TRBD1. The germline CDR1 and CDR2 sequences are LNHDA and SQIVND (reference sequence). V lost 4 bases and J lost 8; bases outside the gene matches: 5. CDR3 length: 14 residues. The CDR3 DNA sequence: TGTGCCAGTAGTACACAGGGGGCGGGGGAAAAACTGTTTTTT. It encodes CASSTQGAGEKLFF.